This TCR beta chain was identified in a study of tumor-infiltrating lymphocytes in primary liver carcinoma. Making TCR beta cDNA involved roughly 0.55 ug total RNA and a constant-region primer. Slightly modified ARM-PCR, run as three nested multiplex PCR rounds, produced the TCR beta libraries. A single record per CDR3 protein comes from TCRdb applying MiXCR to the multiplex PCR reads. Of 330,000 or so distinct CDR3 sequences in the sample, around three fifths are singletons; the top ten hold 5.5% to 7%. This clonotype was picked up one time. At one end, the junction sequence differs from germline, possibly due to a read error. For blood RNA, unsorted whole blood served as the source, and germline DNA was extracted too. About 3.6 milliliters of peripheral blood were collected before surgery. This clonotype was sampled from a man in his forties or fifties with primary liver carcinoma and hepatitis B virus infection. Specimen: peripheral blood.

CDR3 region: CAGSLGPRDGYSF. In DNA form, the CDR3 reads TGTGCCGGCAGCTTGGGACCTCGGGATGGCTACAGCTTC. The chain links TRBV11-2 to TRBJ1-2; weak D call: TRBD1 (5 bases). Germline V CDR1 and CDR2: SGHAT, FQNNGV. The CDR3 extends over 13 amino acids. Filled out from reference TRBV11-2 and TRBJ1-2, the complete variable domain reads EAGVAQSPRYKIIEKRQSVAFWCNPISGHATLYWYQQILGQGPKLLIQFQNNGVVDDSQLPKDRFSAERLKGVDSTLKIQPAKLEDSAVYLCAGSLGPRDGYSFGSGTRLTVV.